This passage covers 15 T cell receptor beta chains from one sample sequenced in a study of cytomegalovirus exposure and HLA in healthy donors. Primers for the PCR totalled 60 Vbeta and 13 Jbeta. Only in-frame clones appear in the TCRdb table, and some are missing; sequencing was by immunoSEQ multiplex PCR. The data show 130,000 or so clones, with about 87% seen just once and around 5.2% held by the top ten. Sequenced sample: PBMCs. Every receptor here comes from a woman in her 30s in good health and CMV-seronegative.

The chain is built from TRBV4-1 and TRBJ1-5; the D is unclear. V was pared by 0 bases and J by 6 bases, with 12 bases between. CDR1 is MGHRA and CDR2 is YSYEKL in the germline V gene. CDR3 length: 15 amino acids. The CDR3 spells CASSQEGQRGQPQHF. CDR3 coding DNA: TGCGCCAGCAGCCAAGAAGGCCAGCGGGGTCAGCCCCAGCATTTT.

Worth noting for this clone: Additional DNA sequences in this sample encode the identical CDR3. This rearrangement joins TRBV6-5 to TRBJ1-2, with 7 bases matching TRBD1. The CDR3 runs 14 residues. The germline V gene encodes CDR1 MNHEY and CDR2 SVGAGI. Trimming removed 8 bases from V and 2 bases from J; junction bases left unmatched: 8. CDR3 DNA: TGTGCCAGCCGGGAGACAGGGACCAACTATGGCTACACCTTC. This codes for CASRETGTNYGYTF.

This CDR3 is CASSLEPQGEQYF. The CDR3, as DNA: TGTGCCAGCAGCTTAGAACCCCAGGGCGAGCAGTACTTC. This chain uses TRBV13 with TRBJ2-7; tentatively, D is TRBD1 (5 bases). Trimming pared 1 base from V and 6 bases from J, leaving 10 bases between. Germline V gene data show CDR1 as PRHDT and CDR2 as FYEKMQ (reference sequence). The CDR3 extends over 13 amino acids.

V gene TRBV4-2 combines with J gene TRBJ2-2; perhaps TRBD1 as D (6 bases). Deletions cut 8 bases from V and 2 bases from J, with 15 bases between. This CDR3 has 15 residues. Germline V gene sequence: CDR1 LGHNA, CDR2 YNFKEQ. The CDR3: CASAQLRGNTGELFF. As DNA, the CDR3 is TGTGCCAGCGCGCAGCTCAGGGGTAACACCGGGGAGCTGTTTTTT.

This chain uses TRBV29-1 with TRBJ2-1; maybe TRBD2 (5 bases). V lost 3 bases, J lost 5 bases, and 20 bases lay in between. Germline values: CDR1 SQVTM, CDR2 ANQGSEA. The CDR3 sequence is 16 residues long. The CDR3 sequence is CSVEQITAVRHNEQFF. In DNA, the CDR3 is TGCAGCGTTGAGCAGATCACAGCGGTTCGGCACAATGAGCAGTTCTTC.

J is TRBJ2-3 and V is TRBV28; 11 nucleotides align to TRBD2. CDR1 is MDHEN, CDR2 SYDVKM, per germline. The CDR3 spans 15 residues. The V gene end was trimmed by 6 bases and the J gene end by 8 bases; junction bases not matched to a gene: 10. CDR3 in amino acids: CASSRLAGTLSTQYF. For the CDR3, the DNA is TGTGCCAGCAGCAGACTAGCGGGGACCCTTAGTACGCAGTATTTT.

The V call is TRBV28, the J call TRBJ1-1; 10 bases are shared with TRBD1. V was clipped by 6 bases and J by 11 bases; unmatched bases: 6. Germline V gene lookup returns CDR1 MDHEN and CDR2 SYDVKM. CDR3 length equals 12 residues. The CDR3 DNA is TGTGCCAGCAGCCTGACAGGGGGCGCGGCTTTCTTT. The encoded protein is CASSLTGGAAFF.

This rearrangement joins TRBV5-8 to TRBJ2-2; no firm D call. CDR3 length: 17 amino acids. Germline CDR1 is SGHTS and CDR2 is YDEGEE. V was trimmed by 6 bases and J by 1 base, leaving 19 bases between them. The DNA of the CDR3 is TGTGCCAGCAATGGTGGCCAGGCGTCCTTGAACACCGGGGAGCTGTTTTTT. Translated, it gives CASNGGQASLNTGELFF.

This chain links TRBV19 with TRBJ1-6, with TRBD1 matching over 8 bases. Per the germline V gene, CDR1 is LNHDA and CDR2 is SQIVND (reference sequence). J lost 5 bases, V lost 5 bases, and 26 bases had no gene match. The CDR3 spans 22 residues. As DNA, the CDR3 is TGTGCCAGTAGTCCTTTGATAATTAAGGGACAGGTCTTTCTTGGCGATAATTCACCCCTCCACTTT. Encoded protein: CASSPLIIKGQVFLGDNSPLHF. The variable domain in full, completed from reference TRBV19 and TRBJ1-6, reads DGGITQSPKYLFRKEGQNVTLSCEQNLNHDAMYWYRQDPGQGLRLIYYSQIVNDFQKGDIAEGYSVSREKKESFPLTVTSAQKNPTAFYLCASSPLIIKGQVFLGDNSPLHFGNGTRLTVT.

In its sample, this clone was seen a few times. The genes are TRBV5-1 and TRBJ1-5; 9 nucleotides line up with TRBD1. J lost 1 base, V lost 5 bases, and 7 bases had no gene match. The CDR3 runs 16 residues. Germline-derived CDR1 and CDR2 are SGHRS and YFSETQ. CDR3 loop: CASSPYGQGSNQPQHF. Written as DNA, the CDR3 is TGCGCCAGCAGTCCATACGGACAGGGGAGCAATCAGCCCCAGCATTTT.

The chain combines TRBV18 with TRBJ2-1; D might be TRBD2 (6 bases). The V gene lost 2 bases and the J gene lost 9 bases, with 11 bases spanning the gap. Germline assignment: CDR1 KGHSH and CDR2 LQKENI. The CDR3 consists of 13 residues. In nucleotides, the CDR3 is TGTGCCAGCTCACCAAGTAGGGAGGTTGAGCAGTTCTTC. Its protein product is CASSPSREVEQFF.

The chain combines TRBV11-3 with TRBJ1-5; 8 bases line up with TRBD1. CDR1 is SGHNT and CDR2 is YENEEA in the germline V gene. CDR3 length equals 18 residues. The V and J ends lost 0 bases and 7 bases, in that order; junction bases with no gene match: 14. The CDR3: CASSLESTGEGFGQPQHF. CDR3 in DNA: TGTGCCAGCAGCTTAGAATCGACAGGGGAGGGATTTGGCCAGCCCCAGCATTTT.

This chain links TRBV7-2 with TRBJ2-7, with 11 bases aligning to TRBD2. The CDR3 has 15 amino acids. In germline, CDR1 is SGHTA, CDR2 FQGNSA. Trimming removed 2 bases from V and 1 base from J; junction bases left unmatched: 1. The chain's CDR3 is CASSLTSGGSYEQYF. Here the CDR3 DNA reads TGTGCCAGCAGCTTAACTAGCGGGGGATCCTACGAGCAGTACTTC.

The J gene is TRBJ1-3, the V gene TRBV7-2, with D perhaps TRBD1 (6 bases). The ends were cut back, 3 bases at V and 2 bases at J, with 11 bases in the middle. This CDR3 has 15 residues. The V gene's germline CDR1 is SGHTA and CDR2 FQGNSA. The CDR3 spells CASSLGGGAGNTIYF. For the CDR3, the DNA is TGTGCCAGCAGCTTGGGAGGGGGGGCTGGAAACACCATATATTTT.

The genes are TRBV11-2 and TRBJ1-1, with TRBD1 as a possible D gene (6 bases). Trimming stripped 5 bases from V and 0 bases from J, with 19 bases between. This CDR3 comprises 17 residues. Germline V gives CDR1 SGHAT, CDR2 FQNNGV. The CDR3 spells CASSPTQGRGLNTEAFF. The CDR3 nucleotides read TGTGCCAGCAGCCCTACACAGGGTAGGGGTTTGAACACTGAAGCTTTCTTT.